The rows below give T cell receptor beta chains drawn from one sample of a study of T cell responses to AZD1222 COVID-19 vaccine. Only in-frame clones appear in the TCRdb table, and some are missing; sequencing was by immunoSEQ multiplex PCR. The sample has under 200,000 clones, approximately 94% seen once. Sequenced here: peripheral blood, sampled 28 days after the second dose of the MenACWY control vaccine. The receptors here all came from an adult who received the MenACWY meningococcal vaccine as a control. The CDR3 runs from the conserved cysteine through the conserved F or W. D genes are given only for firm matches. The size entry is marked missing in some rows and otherwise reads once, few, many or a size class.

D	V	J	size	DNA	CDR3
-	TRBV19	TRBJ1-2	once	TGTGCCAGTAGGTGGCTTCTCCCTCCCTATGGCTACACCTTC	CASRWLLPPYGYTF
-	TRBV12-2	TRBJ2-1	-	-	CASPSVGAGTLNEQFF
TRBD1	TRBV2	TRBJ1-4	-	TGTGCCAGCAGCAGGGACAGATTTGCAACTAATGAAAAACTGTTTTTT	CASSRDRFATNEKLFF
TRBD1	TRBV29-1	TRBJ2-5	-	TGCAGCGTTGCAGGGGGCCGGGAGACCCAGTACTTC	CSVAGGRETQYF
-	TRBV30	TRBJ2-3	-	TGTGCCTGGGGGACGGAGTTTACAGATACGCAGTATTTT	CAWGTEFTDTQYF
-	TRBV28	TRBJ2-3	-	TGTGCCAGCAGTGGTCACGGCGGGAGCACAGATACGCAGTATTTT	CASSGHGGSTDTQYF
-	TRBV11-3	TRBJ2-2	-	TGTGCCAGCAGCCGTACCGGGGAGCTGTTTTTT	CASSRTGELFF
-	TRBV4-3	TRBJ1-2	-	TGCGCCAGCAGCCAAGGTGCAGGTGGGGACTATGGCTACACCTTC	CASSQGAGGDYGYTF
TRBD1	TRBV7-9	TRBJ1-2	-	TGTGCCAGCAGCTTTTTCGGGACAGGGGAATATGGCTACACCTTC	CASSFFGTGEYGYTF
-	TRBV9	TRBJ2-5	-	TGTGCCAGCAGCGTCATTGGGGCAGGTCAAGAGACCCAGTACTTC	CASSVIGAGQETQYF
-	TRBV28	TRBJ2-7	-	TGTGCCAGCAGTTTTCAGCAGTACTCCTACGAGCAGTACTTC	CASSFQQYSYEQYF
-	TRBV6-5	TRBJ2-5	-	TGTGCCAGCAGTTCCGCCTCGGGGCCCCAAGAGACCCAGTACTTC	CASSSASGPQETQYF
-	TRBV5-6	TRBJ2-5	-	TGTGCCTCGTCGGCAGCGGGTCAAGAGACCCAGTACTTC	CASSAAGQETQYF
TRBD2	TRBV19	TRBJ2-5	-	TGTGCCAGTAGTCATAGCGGGAGGGATGAAGGGGCCCAGTACTTC	CASSHSGRDEGAQYF
-	TRBV7-8	TRBJ2-2	-	TGTGCCAGCAGCTTCTCTCGCAGGGGAAACACCGGGGAGCTGTTTTTT	CASSFSRRGNTGELFF
-	TRBV21-1	TRBJ2-1	-	TGTGCCAGCAGAATACCTAGCGGGATTTCTTTGAATGAGCAGTTCTTC	CASRIPSGISLNEQFF
TRBD1	TRBV5-6	TRBJ1-3	-	TGTGCCAGCAGCTTCGGACAGGGGGCTTCTGGAAACACCATATATTTT	CASSFGQGASGNTIYF
-	TRBV5-4	TRBJ1-3	-	TGTGCCAGCAGCTTGGGTGGCAGCAGGGCTGGAAACACCATATATTTT	CASSLGGSRAGNTIYF
-	TRBV7-8	TRBJ2-5	few	TGTGCCAGCAGCTTAGTGGAGGGGGCATGGGAGACCCAGTACTTC	CASSLVEGAWETQYF
-	TRBV18	TRBJ1-1	-	TGTGCCAGCTCACCACCCCTCATTAGGGACACTGAAGCTTTCTTT	CASSPPLIRDTEAFF
-	TRBV24-1	TRBJ2-2	-	TGTGCCACCAGTGATCAGGTGGGAGGGGAGCTGTTTTTT	CATSDQVGGELFF
TRBD2	TRBV11-2	TRBJ2-5	-	TGTGCCAGCAGATTGGGGGGGGGAGAGACCCAGTACTTC	CASRLGGGETQYF
-	TRBV18	TRBJ1-4	-	TGTGCCAGCTCATCAGACGGGACGGCGAATGAAAAACTGTTTTTT	CASSSDGTANEKLFF
TRBD1	TRBV6-5	TRBJ2-1	-	TGTGCCAGCAGTTACAGGACAGGGATCTACAATGAGCAGTTCTTC	CASSYRTGIYNEQFF
TRBD1	TRBV7-9	TRBJ2-3	-	TGTGCCAGCGCAGCCCCGGGACAGGGGTTTCGAGATACGCAGTATTTT	CASAAPGQGFRDTQYF
TRBD1	TRBV19	TRBJ1-5	-	TGTGCCAGTAGACCACAGGGGCCGAGCAATCAGCCCCAGCATTTT	CASRPQGPSNQPQHF
TRBD2	TRBV6-5	TRBJ2-1	-	TGTGCCAGCACTGCGACTAGCGGGTTTAATGAGCAGTTCTTC	CASTATSGFNEQFF
TRBD1	TRBV10-3	TRBJ1-2	-	TGTGCCATCAGTGAGAACAGGGGGGATGGCTACACCTTC	CAISENRGDGYTF
TRBD1	TRBV28	TRBJ1-4	once	TGTGCCAGTTTTCAGACAGGGTCTAATGAAAAACTGTTTTTT	CASFQTGSNEKLFF
TRBD1	TRBV5-5	TRBJ2-7	-	TGTGCCAGCAGCCCTGGACAGGGATCTCACTACGAGCAGTACTTC	CASSPGQGSHYEQYF
-	TRBV30	TRBJ2-1	few	TGTGCCTCAGGACTAACTATTAACGGAGAGCAGTTCTTC	CASGLTINGEQFF
-	TRBV6-1	TRBJ1-1	-	TGTGCCAGCAGTGACAGGGCCAGTTGGGTAGCTTTCTTT	CASSDRASWVAFF
-	TRBV24-1	TRBJ2-6	-	TGTGCCACCGGTCGGTCTGGGGCCAACGTCCTGACTTTC	CATGRSGANVLTF
-	TRBV27	TRBJ1-1	-	TGTGCCAGCAGTGACCGGGGCGCCTGGACGTACACTGAAGCTTTCTTT	CASSDRGAWTYTEAFF
-	TRBV7-2	TRBJ1-1	-	TGTGCCAGCAGCTTGACAGGGAACACTGAAGCTTTCTTT	CASSLTGNTEAFF
TRBD1	TRBV30	TRBJ2-4	-	TGTGCCTGGGATATTGGGACAGAACTAGCCAAAAACATTCAGTACTTC	CAWDIGTELAKNIQYF
TRBD1	TRBV12-5	TRBJ1-1	-	TGTGCTAGTGGTTTGGAAAGGGGGCCTGGGGGTACTGAAGCTTTCTTT	CASGLERGPGGTEAFF
-	TRBV25-1	TRBJ1-4	-	TGTGCCAGCAGTAGACAGCTAAATGAAAAACTGTTTTTT	CASSRQLNEKLFF
-	TRBV7-2	TRBJ2-3	-	TGTGCCAGCAGCTTAGCAAGATTCGAGGCAGGGAGGACAGATACGCAGTATTTT	CASSLARFEAGRTDTQYF
-	TRBV9	TRBJ1-2	-	TGTGCCAGCAGCGCACTCGCCCTACAGGGCCACTATGGCTACACCTTC	CASSALALQGHYGYTF
-	TRBV5-4	TRBJ1-4	-	TGTGCCAGCAGCTCAGGGGCTGGCAATGAAAAACTGTTTTTT	CASSSGAGNEKLFF
TRBD2	TRBV27	TRBJ2-1	-	TGTGCCAGCAGACGCGGGACTAGCGGGAGTCATTACAATGAGCAGTTCTTC	CASRRGTSGSHYNEQFF
TRBD1	TRBV3-1/TRBV3-2	TRBJ1-4	-	TGTGCCAGCACCATTACAGGGGTGAATGAAAAACTGTTTTTT	CASTITGVNEKLFF
-	TRBV2	TRBJ1-5	-	TGTGCCAGCAGTGAATTGGGGATCGGTCAGCCCCAGCATTTT	CASSELGIGQPQHF
TRBD1	TRBV9	TRBJ1-1	few	TGTGCCAGCGGGAGGGGGCAGGGGATGCGGAACACTGAAGCTTTCTTT	CASGRGQGMRNTEAFF
TRBD2	TRBV6-5	TRBJ2-1	-	TGTGCCAGCAGTTCCCGGGGGCGGGAGGGTTATGAGCAGTTCTTC	CASSSRGREGYEQFF
-	TRBV9	TRBJ2-1	-	TGTGCCAGCAGCGCGGAGGGGGAGAAGGACAATGAGCAGTTCTTC	CASSAEGEKDNEQFF
-	TRBV4-1	TRBJ2-2	-	TGCGCCAGCAGCCAAGAAGCCGGGGAGCTGTTTTTT	CASSQEAGELFF